This T cell receptor beta chain was retrieved from a study of T-cell memory formation after mild COVID-19. Study-level findings and limits: CD4+ clones that contracted lay mainly in CM and EM; CD8+ ones lay in EMRA. The SARS-CoV-2 specificity of second-wave clones reaching peak at day 37 remained unverified. Balance between CD4 and CD8 was seen in clones contracting day 15 to 85, and a CD4+ lean was seen in later expanders.

5'RACE, which relied on constant-segment primers, yielded TCR alpha and TCR beta cDNA libraries carrying sample barcodes and UMIs. TCRdb fed the 5' RACE reads into MiXCR, producing one record per CDR3 protein. This sample yields 350,000 to 450,000 distinct CDR3 sequences, of which about 19% are seen a single time; around 9.2% belongs to the top ten. The V end lost 0 bases, the J end lost 6 bases, and 11 bases lay between the germline ends. CDR3 size: 14 residues. Germline CDR1 is GTSNPN and CDR2 is SVGIG (reference sequence). This clonotype was seen only a few times. Its cognate antigen is unknown. Sequencing used PBMCs or a T cell subset sorted from them (not recorded which). V and J are TRBV30 and TRBJ2-2, with D hard to call. This clonotype was obtained from an adult woman who had mild COVID-19 (a few samples of this study predate the infection). Cell type and time point are not known. The CDR3 nucleotides read TGTGCCTGGAGTGTACTCGCGGCGGCCGGGGAGCTGTTTTTT. Its translation: CAWSVLAAAGELFF.